The 29 T cell receptor beta chains in this list originate from one sample, sequenced in a study of response to subunit inactivated influenza vaccine. TCRdb re-analysed the RT-PCR reads in MiXCR, keeping a single row per CDR3 protein. Among 500,000 or so distinct CDR3 sequences listed, 15% to 20% were seen once. This sample comprised CD4+ T cells sorted from PBMCs, obtained less than 30 months after vaccination. These receptors were taken from a man between 50 and 70 years old who received an inactivated influenza vaccine.

The chain couples TRBV4-1 to TRBJ2-4; 8 nucleotides match TRBD2. Germline V gene data show CDR1 as MGHRA and CDR2 as YSYEKL. V shed 0 bases, J shed 6 bases, and the junction held 7 bases outside the gene matches. This CDR3 spans 16 amino acids. The CDR3 DNA sequence: TGCGCCAGCAGCCAAGACTCGTGGGGGACTAGAAACATTCAGTACTTC. Its protein is CASSQDSWGTRNIQYF.

A few counts support this clonotype. The J gene is TRBJ2-7, the V gene TRBV5-1; D might be TRBD1 (6 bases). This CDR3 is built from 14 residues. Germline values: CDR1 SGHRS, CDR2 YFSETQ. V lost 1 base and J 7 bases, leaving 15 bases between the germline ends. CDR3 protein: CASSLFGQLEEQYF. The CDR3 nucleotides read TGCGCCAGCAGCTTGTTTGGACAGCTAGAAGAGCAGTACTTC.

The rearrangement links TRBV20-1 to TRBJ2-1; 8 bases align to TRBD2. This CDR3 has 13 amino acids. Germline V gene lookup returns CDR1 DFQATT and CDR2 SNEGSKA (reference sequence). J lost 4 bases, V lost 6 bases, and 5 bases had no gene match. The CDR3 loop is CSAAAGGYNEQFF. The CDR3 DNA follows: TGCAGTGCCGCGGCGGGGGGATACAATGAGCAGTTCTTC.

This clonotype has just a few counts. The rearrangement uses TRBV4-1 and TRBJ2-5; 9 bases map to TRBD1. V lost 0 bases, J lost 5 bases, and 7 bases stayed unmatched. The CDR3 totals 16 residues. The germline gives CDR1 MGHRA, CDR2 YSYEKL. CDR3 DNA: TGCGCCAGCAGCCAAGATGCGACAGGGGGTTGGGAGACCCAGTACTTC. Translation: CASSQDATGGWETQYF.

The chain carries TRBV12-3 or TRBV12-4 and TRBJ2-1; 8 nucleotides agree with TRBD2. The junction had 10 bases not matched to a gene; V was cut back by 5 bases and J by 7 bases. The CDR3 spans 15 residues. The CDR3 DNA reads TGTGCCAGCAGTAATAGCGGGGTATCCGGGAATGAGCAGTTCTTC. Translated, it gives CASSNSGVSGNEQFF.

This clonotype occurred many times. The rearrangement uses TRBV10-1 and TRBJ2-5, with TRBD1 matching 9 bases. V shed 2 bases and J 4 bases; nucleotides not matched to a gene: 5. CDR1 and CDR2 from the germline V gene are WNHNN and SYGVQD (reference sequence). This CDR3 has 15 amino acids. DNA for the CDR3: TGCGCCAGCAGTGAGCCGGGACAGGGTGGAGAGACCCAGTACTTC. This encodes CASSEPGQGGETQYF.

This clonotype has at least ten counts. V usage is TRBV5-1 and J usage is TRBJ2-5; 10 bases are shared with TRBD1. Trimming removed 0 bases from V and 1 base from J; junction bases left unmatched: 3. Germline loops: CDR1 SGHRS, CDR2 YFSETQ. CDR3 length: 16 residues. CDR3 bases: TGCGCCAGCAGCTTGGCACGGACAGGGGGCCAAGAGACCCAGTACTTC. Translated: CASSLARTGGQETQYF.

In DNA, the CDR3 is TGTGCCAGCAGCCAAGGGGTTATTTCAGGCAGGGGGGCTTTCTTT. This encodes CASSQGVISGRGAFF. This chain joins TRBV4-2 and TRBJ1-1; the match to TRBD1 covers 7 bases. Unmatched junction bases numbered 13, after V lost 1 base and J lost 11 bases. CDR3 length: 15 amino acids. The germline CDR1 and CDR2 sequences are LGHNA and YNFKEQ.

The sample holds a few counts of this clonotype. The V gene is TRBV11-2, the J gene TRBJ2-1, with TRBD1 as a possible D gene (6 bases). Germline assignment: CDR1 SGHAT and CDR2 FQNNGV. This CDR3 comprises 16 residues. V was cut by 2 bases and J by 3 bases, with 14 bases left in between. DNA for the CDR3: TGTGCCAGCAGCTTAATGATGGACAGCTTCTACAATGAGCAGTTCTTC. It specifies CASSLMMDSFYNEQFF.

The chain combines TRBV5-6 with TRBJ2-4, with 7 positions matching TRBD1. Germline V gene sequence: CDR1 SGHDT, CDR2 YYEEEE. V trimming: 6 bases; J trimming: 4 bases; junction bases outside the gene matches: 7. The CDR3 has 14 residues. The CDR3 DNA reads as TGTGCCAGCAACAAGAGGGGGCAGAAAAACATTCAGTACTTC. As protein: CASNKRGQKNIQYF.

V and J are TRBV20-1 and TRBJ2-3; D may match TRBD1 or TRBD2 (5 bases each). V lost 6 bases and J lost 6, with 13 bases in between. Germline V gene data show CDR1 as DFQATT and CDR2 as SNEGSKA (reference sequence). The CDR3 is 12 residues long. CDR3 protein: CSARQRPDTQYF. CDR3 in DNA: TGCAGTGCAAGACAGCGGCCCGATACGCAGTATTTT.

The chain is built from TRBV11-2 and TRBJ2-1, with 14 bases identical to TRBD2. V was clipped by 5 bases and J by 4 bases; unmatched bases: 7. This CDR3 has 17 amino acids. Germline-derived CDR1 and CDR2 are SGHAT and FQNNGV. The CDR3 protein is CASSKGLAGGRYNEQFF. For the CDR3, the DNA is TGTGCCAGCAGCAAAGGACTAGCGGGGGGAAGATACAATGAGCAGTTCTTC.

This clonotype was detected a few times. The rearrangement uses TRBV28 and TRBJ1-2; D remains unclear. The germline V gene encodes CDR1 MDHEN and CDR2 SYDVKM. The CDR3 extends over 13 amino acids. Trimming shortened V by 3 bases and J by 4 bases, and 9 bases separated the two germline ends. CDR3 sequence reads: CASSFEGTYGYTF. The CDR3 bases are TGTGCCAGCAGTTTCGAGGGCACCTATGGCTACACCTTC.

This clonotype was seen only a few times. The chain uses TRBV19 and TRBJ2-2, with unresolved D. Germline V gives CDR1 LNHDA, CDR2 SQIVND (reference sequence). The CDR3 is 17 residues long. The ends were cut back, 3 bases at V and 5 bases at J, with 19 bases in the middle. The CDR3 bases are TGTGCCAGTAGTATGGGATTTATGCAGATTGTTACCGGGGAGCTGTTTTTT. Its protein product is CASSMGFMQIVTGELFF.

This clonotype occurred a few times. The chain uses TRBV3-1 and TRBJ2-1; TRBD2 matches 11 bases. With 2 bases clipped from V and 7 bases from J, the junction kept 4 bases outside the gene matches. There are 15 residues in the CDR3. Germline V gene sequence: CDR1 LGHDT, CDR2 YNNKEL (reference sequence). CDR3 in DNA: TGTGCCAGCAGCCAACTAGCGGGGGGATCGAATGAGCAGTTCTTC. Its translation: CASSQLAGGSNEQFF.

The rearrangement joins TRBV20-1 to TRBJ2-5; D not certain. Per germline, CDR1 DFQATT and CDR2 SNEGSKA (reference sequence). The CDR3 extends over 14 amino acids. V lost 0 bases to trimming and J lost 5 bases, with 13 bases between them. The CDR3 reads CSARDDGSSETQYF. DNA for the CDR3: TGCAGTGCTAGAGATGACGGATCTTCGGAGACCCAGTACTTC.

This clonotype has a handful of counts. The chain carries TRBV6-2 or TRBV6-3 and TRBJ2-5; D possibly uses TRBD1 or TRBD2 (5 bases each). Germline V gene sequence: CDR1 MNHEY, CDR2 SVGEGT. The CDR3 consists of 19 residues. Trimming stripped 0 bases from V and 2 bases from J, with 22 bases between. The CDR3 coding sequence is TGTGCCAGCAGTTACTCCTTCCGCCCGGGACGGAACCTGCAAGAGACCCAGTACTTC. Translating it yields CASSYSFRPGRNLQETQYF.

This clonotype was seen only a few times. The chain couples TRBV6-6 to TRBJ2-7, with 9 bases identical to TRBD1. Germline loops: CDR1 MNHNY, CDR2 SVGAGI (reference sequence). This CDR3 contains 13 residues. Unmatched junction bases numbered 6, after V lost 6 bases and J lost 6 bases. DNA of the CDR3: TGTGCCAGCAGGCCGGGACAGGGAGGCGAGCAGTACTTC. It specifies CASRPGQGGEQYF.

V is TRBV20-1 and J is TRBJ2-7; D could derive from TRBD1 or TRBD2 (5 bases each). Germline CDR1 is DFQATT and CDR2 is SNEGSKA (reference sequence). V dropped 6 bases and J dropped 6 bases, with 18 bases sitting between them. CDR3 size: 13 residues. Written as DNA, the CDR3 is TGCAGTGCAAAACCGGGACCACTTCGCGAGCAGTACTTC. Residues: CSAKPGPLREQYF.

J is TRBJ2-1 and V is TRBV28, with a weak D call TRBD2 (5 bases). Germline values: CDR1 MDHEN, CDR2 SYDVKM. This CDR3 contains 14 residues. The ends were cut back, 3 bases at V and 7 bases at J, with 13 bases in the middle. The CDR3 spells CASSFRQRGNEQFF. The CDR3 region has the DNA TGTGCCAGCAGTTTCAGGCAGAGAGGGAATGAGCAGTTCTTC.

The V call is TRBV29-1, the J call TRBJ2-4, with D possibly matching TRBD1 (6 bases). The V and J ends lost 6 bases and 0 bases respectively, with 15 bases between them. Germline lookup yields CDR1 SQVTM and CDR2 ANQGSEA. The CDR3 runs 15 residues. The CDR3 here is CSVRAGQQAKNIQYF. Written as DNA, the CDR3 is TGCAGCGTCCGAGCCGGACAGCAAGCCAAAAACATTCAGTACTTC.

This clonotype was observed a handful of times. The chain employs TRBV20-1 and TRBJ2-2; tentative D call: TRBD1 (5 bases). Germline loops: CDR1 DFQATT, CDR2 SNEGSKA (reference sequence). There are 16 residues in the CDR3. V lost 0 bases to trimming and J lost 0 bases, with 11 bases between them. CDR3 nucleotide sequence: TGCAGTGCTAGAGATCTAACAGGCTCGAACACCGGGGAGCTGTTTTTT. Translated, it gives CSARDLTGSNTGELFF.

The V call is TRBV4-2, the J call TRBJ2-5; no definite D call. Trimming shortened V by 1 base and J by 5 bases, and 17 bases separated the two germline ends. Germline lookup yields CDR1 LGHNA and CDR2 YNFKEQ. The CDR3 has 16 amino acids. The CDR3 is CASSQGLRWREETQYF. Written as DNA, the CDR3 is TGTGCCAGCAGCCAAGGTCTCAGGTGGCGAGAGGAGACCCAGTACTTC.

Ten or more counts support this clonotype. The V gene is TRBV29-1, the J gene TRBJ2-7, with D uncertain. Trimming took off 7 bases at V and 3 bases at J, with 16 bases between the two ends. This CDR3 is built from 13 residues. Germline values: CDR1 SQVTM, CDR2 ANQGSEA. The CDR3 coding sequence is TGCAGCGCTGCGGCCCGTGGAAACTACGAGCAGTACTTC. It codes for CSAAARGNYEQYF.

The chain employs TRBV5-6 and TRBJ2-5; 11 bases fit TRBD2. The CDR3 is made up of 16 amino acids. Germline V lookup: CDR1 SGHDT, CDR2 YYEEEE. After removal of 0 bases from V and 5 bases from J, the junction contained 6 bases not matched to a gene. CDR3 coding DNA: TGTGCCAGCAGCTTGGGACTAGCGGGGCGCGGGGAGACCCAGTACTTC. Protein sequence: CASSLGLAGRGETQYF. The full variable domain, with the rest looked up from reference TRBV5-6 and TRBJ2-5, is DAGVTQSPTHLIKTRGQQVTLRCSPKSGHDTVSWYQQALGQGPQFIFQYYEEEERQRGNFPDRFSGHQFPNYSSELNVNALLLGDSALYLCASSLGLAGRGETQYFGPGTRLLVL.

V usage is TRBV5-1 and J usage is TRBJ2-1; D is possibly TRBD1 (7 bases). The CDR3 runs 15 residues. The germline V gene has CDR1 SGHRS and CDR2 YFSETQ. V shed 4 bases and J shed 3 bases, with 14 bases lying between them. CDR3 loop: CASSPSGGHYNEQFF. For the CDR3, the DNA is TGCGCCAGCAGCCCGTCAGGGGGGCACTACAATGAGCAGTTCTTC.

This clonotype was picked up a small number of times. The chain couples TRBV7-9 to TRBJ1-1, with D possibly being TRBD1 (6 bases). The germline V gene has CDR1 SEHNR and CDR2 FQNEAQ (reference sequence). Trimming removed 5 bases from V and 3 bases from J, with 16 bases in between. CDR3 length equals 15 residues. The CDR3 bases are TGTGCCAGCAGCCCCACCGGACAGTCGGACACTGAAGCTTTCTTT. Its protein product is CASSPTGQSDTEAFF.

The rearrangement uses TRBV12-3 or TRBV12-4 and TRBJ2-7; perhaps TRBD2 as D (6 bases). CDR3 length: 15 amino acids. The ends were cut back, 2 bases at V and 7 bases at J, with 18 bases in the middle. DNA for the CDR3: TGTGCCAGCAGTTTACGTCGCGGCGGGGTAGGGGAGCAGTACTTC. Translating gives CASSLRRGGVGEQYF.

This clonotype was seen more than once but under ten times. The chain recombines TRBV5-8 with TRBJ2-7; 14 bases fit TRBD2. The J segment lost 9 bases and the V segment lost 3 bases, leaving 11 bases of the junction unmatched. Germline V gene lookup returns CDR1 SGHTS and CDR2 YDEGEE. The CDR3 totals 16 residues. The CDR3 coding sequence is TGTGCCAGCAGCTCCTCGGGACTAGCGGGAGTTAAACGGCAGTACTTC. Its translation is CASSSSGLAGVKRQYF.